This T cell receptor beta chain was sequenced in a study of shared clonotypes between healthy human individuals. About the study: Each donor contributed plates that comprised three CD4 naive, three CD4 memory, two CD8 naive and one CD8 memory. Regarding the study as a whole: Non-shared clonotypes had lower generation probabilities than clonotypes shared by all four sorted-subset donors. Tissues were not sampled, only blood, and their repertoires likely differ.

Clones were sequenced by immunoSEQ multiplex PCR, and TCRdb holds only the in-frame ones, with some missing. The repertoire consists of around 2.5 million clones, with roughly 93% occurring once and the leading ten covering 0.35% to 0.45%. The CDR3 has 13 amino acids. The V and J ends lost 8 bases and 6 bases respectively, with 17 bases between them. The germline CDR1 and CDR2 sequences are SGHAT and FQNNGV. Memory CD4+ cells were the fraction left after CD45RA+ naive selection. In regard to this clone: Its cognate antigen is unknown.

Sequenced sample: naive CD4+ T cells from PBMCs. Subset of the sample: CD45RA+ positively selected. This clonotype was sampled from a man between 18 and 29 years old in good health. Some clones in this sample may be carry-over from other donors' samples. This chain connects TRBV11-2 to TRBJ2-7; D is possibly TRBD2 (5 bases). Here the CDR3 reads CASGWQDFSEQYF. CDR3 coding DNA: TGTGCCAGCGGGTGGCAGGACTTCTCCGAGCAGTACTTC.